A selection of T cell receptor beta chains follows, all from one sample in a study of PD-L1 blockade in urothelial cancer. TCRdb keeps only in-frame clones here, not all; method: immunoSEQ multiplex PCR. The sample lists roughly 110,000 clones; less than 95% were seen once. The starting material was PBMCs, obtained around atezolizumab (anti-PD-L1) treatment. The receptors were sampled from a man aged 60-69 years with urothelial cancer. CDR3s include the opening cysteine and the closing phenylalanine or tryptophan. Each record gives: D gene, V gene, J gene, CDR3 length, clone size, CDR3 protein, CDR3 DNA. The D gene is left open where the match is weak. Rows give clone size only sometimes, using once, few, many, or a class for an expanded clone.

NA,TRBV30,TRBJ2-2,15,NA,CAWSVRTANTGELFF,TGTGCCTGGAGTGTAAGGACAGCGAACACCGGGGAGCTGTTTTTT
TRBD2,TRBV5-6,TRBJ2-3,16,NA,CASSLGTSFRTDTQYF,TGTGCCAGCAGCTTGGGGACTAGTTTCAGGACAGATACGCAGTATTTT
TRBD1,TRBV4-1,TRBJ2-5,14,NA,CASSIPGGQGTQYF,TGCGCCAGCAGCATCCCAGGGGGTCAAGGGACCCAGTACTTC
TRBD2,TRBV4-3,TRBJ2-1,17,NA,CASSQGRGLADYNEQFF,TGCGCCAGCAGCCAAGGTAGGGGACTAGCGGACTACAATGAGCAGTTCTTC
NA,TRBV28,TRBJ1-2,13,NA,CASRAGQNYGYTF,TGTGCCAGCAGGGCAGGACAGAACTATGGCTACACCTTC
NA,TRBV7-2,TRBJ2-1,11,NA,CASSPYNEQFF,TGTGCCAGCAGCCCATACAATGAGCAGTTCTTC
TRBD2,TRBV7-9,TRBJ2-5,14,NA,CASSKRLAMETQYF,TGTGCCAGCAGCAAACGACTAGCGATGGAGACCCAGTACTTC
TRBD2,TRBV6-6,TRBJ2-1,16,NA,CASSYTAGGLYNEQFF,TGTGCCAGCAGTTACACCGCGGGGGGTCTCTACAATGAGCAGTTCTTC
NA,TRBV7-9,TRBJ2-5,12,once,CASSELGETQYF,TGTGCCAGCAGTGAGTTGGGCGAGACCCAGTACTTC
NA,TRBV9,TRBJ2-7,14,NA,CASSPRQELAEQYF,TGTGCCAGCAGCCCCCGCCAAGAATTAGCCGAGCAGTACTTC
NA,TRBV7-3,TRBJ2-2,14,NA,CASSLTSDTGELFF,TGTGCCAGCAGCTTAACGTCTGACACCGGGGAGCTGTTTTTT
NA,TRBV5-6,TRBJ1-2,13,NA,CASSLEWAGGYTF,TGTGCCAGCAGCTTAGAGTGGGCGGGAGGCTACACCTTC
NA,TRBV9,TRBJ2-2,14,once,CASSVLQESGELFF,TGTGCCAGCAGCGTGCTACAGGAGTCCGGGGAGCTGTTTTTT
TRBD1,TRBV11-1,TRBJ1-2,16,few,CASSPRGQGVNYGYTF,TGTGCCAGCAGCCCCCGAGGACAGGGGGTAAACTATGGCTACACCTTC
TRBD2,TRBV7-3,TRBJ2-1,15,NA,CASSSRLASYNEQFF,TGTGCCAGCAGCTCAAGACTAGCCTCCTACAATGAGCAGTTCTTC
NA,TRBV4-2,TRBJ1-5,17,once,CASSQDGAQGFTQPQHF,TGTGCCAGCAGCCAAGATGGGGCCCAGGGTTTTACACAGCCCCAGCATTTT
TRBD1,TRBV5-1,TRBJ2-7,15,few,CASSRDGQGEDEQYF,TGCGCCAGCAGCAGGGACGGACAGGGTGAGGACGAGCAGTACTTC
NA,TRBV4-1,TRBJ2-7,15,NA,CASSQDFGETYEQYF,TGCGCCAGCAGCCAAGATTTCGGGGAGACCTACGAGCAGTACTTC
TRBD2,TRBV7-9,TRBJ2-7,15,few,CASSFTSGGGYEQYF,TGTGCCAGCAGCTTCACTAGCGGGGGGGGGTACGAGCAGTACTTC
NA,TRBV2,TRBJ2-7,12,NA,CASSNRDYEQYF,TGTGCCAGCAGTAACCGGGACTACGAGCAGTACTTC
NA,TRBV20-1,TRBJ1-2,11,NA,CSASGSYGYTF,TGCAGTGCTAGTGGCAGCTATGGCTACACCTTC
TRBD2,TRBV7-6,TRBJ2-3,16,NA,CASSSFQRGATDTQYF,TGTGCCAGCAGCTCATTTCAGCGGGGTGCCACAGATACGCAGTATTTT
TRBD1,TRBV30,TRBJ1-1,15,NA,CAWRDLGQGNTEAFF,TGTGCCTGGAGGGACTTGGGACAGGGGAACACTGAAGCTTTCTTT
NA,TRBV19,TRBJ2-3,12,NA,CASSVRGDTQYF,TGTGCCAGTAGTGTACGGGGGGATACGCAGTATTTT
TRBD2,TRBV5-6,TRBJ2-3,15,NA,CASSTGLARTDTQYF,TGTGCCAGCAGCACAGGACTAGCCCGCACAGATACGCAGTATTTT
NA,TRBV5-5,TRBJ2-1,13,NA,CASSFSSRENKFF,TGTGCCAGCAGCTTTTCCTCTCGAGAGAATAAGTTCTTC
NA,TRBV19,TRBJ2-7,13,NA,CASSSDRRYEQYF,TGTGCCAGTAGTAGCGACAGAAGGTACGAGCAGTACTTC
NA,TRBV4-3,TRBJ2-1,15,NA,CASSQEVSSYNEQFF,TGCGCCAGCAGCCAAGAGGTTAGCTCCTACAATGAGCAGTTCTTC
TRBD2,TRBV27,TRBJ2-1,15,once,CASSSSGSSYNEQFF,TGTGCCAGCAGTTCTAGCGGGAGCTCCTACAATGAGCAGTTCTTC
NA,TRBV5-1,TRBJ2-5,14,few,CASSLVWGGETQYF,TGCGCCAGCAGCTTGGTATGGGGAGGAGAGACCCAGTACTTC
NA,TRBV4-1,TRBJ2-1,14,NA,CASSQGDSYNEQFF,TGCGCCAGCAGCCAAGGTGACAGCTACAATGAGCAGTTCTTC
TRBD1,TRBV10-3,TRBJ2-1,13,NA,CAIKEQGFDEQFF,TGTGCCATCAAGGAACAGGGGTTTGATGAGCAGTTCTTC
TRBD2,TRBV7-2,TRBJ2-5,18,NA,CASSPRAAGGLGQETQYF,TGTGCCAGCAGCCCCCGTGCGGCGGGGGGGCTCGGTCAAGAGACCCAGTACTTC
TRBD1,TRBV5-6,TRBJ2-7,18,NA,CASSFIPTGTGLWYEQYF,TGTGCCAGCAGCTTTATCCCTACCGGGACAGGCTTATGGTACGAGCAGTACTTC
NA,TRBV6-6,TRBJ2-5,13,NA,CASSYPDITIQYF,TGTGCCAGCAGTTACCCCGACATTACAATCCAGTACTTC
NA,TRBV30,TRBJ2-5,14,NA,CAWSVGAVQETQYF,TGTGCCTGGAGTGTAGGGGCAGTCCAAGAGACCCAGTACTTC
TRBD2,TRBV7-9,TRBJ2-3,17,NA,CASSWGASGSFTDTQYF,TGTGCCAGCAGCTGGGGGGCTAGCGGGAGTTTCACAGATACGCAGTATTTT